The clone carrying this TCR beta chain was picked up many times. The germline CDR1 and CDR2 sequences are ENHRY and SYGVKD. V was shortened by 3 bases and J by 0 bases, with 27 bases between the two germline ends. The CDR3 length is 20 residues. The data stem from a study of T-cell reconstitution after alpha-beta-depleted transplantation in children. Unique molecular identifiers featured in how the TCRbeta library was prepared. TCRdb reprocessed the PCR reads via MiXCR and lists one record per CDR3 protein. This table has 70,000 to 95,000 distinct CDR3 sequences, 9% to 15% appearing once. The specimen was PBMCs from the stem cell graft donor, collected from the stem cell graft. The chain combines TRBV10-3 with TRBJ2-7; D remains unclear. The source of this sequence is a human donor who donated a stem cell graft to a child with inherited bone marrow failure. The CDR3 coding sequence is TGTGCCATCAGTGACCCGATGACCAAATTTGATACTTTAAGCTCCTACGAGCAGTACTTC. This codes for CAISDPMTKFDTLSSYEQYF.